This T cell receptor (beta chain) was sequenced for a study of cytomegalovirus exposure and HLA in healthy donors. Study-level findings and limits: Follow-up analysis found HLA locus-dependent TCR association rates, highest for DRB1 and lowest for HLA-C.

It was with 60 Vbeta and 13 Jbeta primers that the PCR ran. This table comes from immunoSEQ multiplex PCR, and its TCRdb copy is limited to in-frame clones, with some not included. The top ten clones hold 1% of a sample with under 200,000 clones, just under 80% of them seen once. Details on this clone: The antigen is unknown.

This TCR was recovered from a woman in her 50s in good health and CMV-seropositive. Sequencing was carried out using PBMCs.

This CDR3 reads CASSSYSTGFSYEQYF. In nucleotides, the CDR3 is TGTGCCAGCAGTTCCTATTCGACAGGGTTTTCCTACGAGCAGTACTTC. The chain has TRBV28 and TRBJ2-7; 7 positions match TRBD1. V dropped 4 bases and J dropped 1; count of bases not matched to a gene: 10. CDR1 MDHEN and CDR2 SYDVKM come from the germline V gene. The CDR3 is 16 amino acids.